Sequencing of this T cell receptor beta chain was carried out in a study of long-term antiretroviral therapy in people with HIV. This was the immunoSEQ v3.0 assay at survey level. Sequencing used immunoSEQ multiplex PCR; TCRdb keeps in-frame clones, though not all of them. The table shows 15,000 to 20,000 clones, with 70% to 80% occurring only once. This sequence originates from a man in his thirties or forties with HIV. The material was unsorted PBMCs, obtained at the start of antiretroviral therapy.

The CDR3 nucleotides are TGTGCCAGCAGCTTAGGCGAATTTACTGAAGCTTTCTTT. This sequence encodes CASSLGEFTEAFF. The chain carries TRBV7-9 and TRBJ1-1; no clear D gene. Trimming stripped 1 base from V and 5 bases from J, with 8 bases between. The CDR3 covers 13 residues. The germline V gene has CDR1 SEHNR and CDR2 FQNEAQ (reference sequence).